This T cell receptor beta chain was identified during a study of neoadjuvant nivolumab and ipilimumab in lung cancer (dated by TCRdb to about 2020). For context, the study as a whole: Intravenous nivolumab was dosed at 3 mg/kg on days 1, 15 and 29, and in the combination arm ipilimumab 1 mg/kg was added on day 1 only. The primary trial endpoint was the major pathologic response (MPR) rate in the intention-to-treat population in each study arm. The study compared TCR repertoires in pretherapy (baseline) peripheral blood with TCR repertoires in tumors resected at surgery after neoadjuvant immune checkpoint blockade. Matched pretherapy and resected tumor pairs were analyzed for seven patients: four treated with nivolumab and three with nivolumab plus ipilimumab. The trial treated about 44 patients with operable NSCLC: some 23 were randomized to nivolumab monotherapy and roughly 20 to nivolumab plus ipilimumab. What the research found in general, with its limitations: No significant correlation was found between TCR clonality and pathologic tumor regression, and only one major-pathologic-response sample was available for the clonality analysis. From pretherapy to surgery, increases in tumor T-cell richness and clonality were observed in three of three dual-therapy tumors but in only two of four nivolumab-treated tumors. TCR sequencing was performed in a small number of samples. TCR richness in pretherapy blood showed a positive correlation with richness in tumors resected after neoadjuvant therapy (Spearman R of about 0.8). Compared with tumor-adjacent uninvolved lung, resected tumors had greater TCR richness and clonality, and increases showed up in more of the dual-therapy-treated tumors.

Reading the label with the study, this specimen's time point is: pretherapy, before neoadjuvant immune checkpoint inhibitors. The samples were taken from NEOSTAR, a phase 2 randomized trial in operable NSCLC that tested neoadjuvant nivolumab or nivolumab plus ipilimumab, followed by surgery. Receptor amplification or capture employed the immunoSEQ multiplex PCR assay. The original pipeline was this. Richness and clonality were used to summarize the repertoires, and clones that significantly expanded or contracted between pre- and post-therapy samples were identified. TCRdb obtained this table from immuneACCESS and retained in-frame rearrangements with V and J assigned. These tables miss some clones; where compared with another copy, unresolved V genes account for less than half of the shortfall, and the remainder is unexplained. V and J calls and clone size are given by that table; D and trimming were obtained from the DNA. For this sample there are 26,000 or so clones; over 80% appear just once. 6% to 7% of the sample belongs to the ten largest clones.

A word on this clone: Its antigen is unknown. No clone much larger than this one lies a single base away; base qualities are absent.

V is shortened by 0 bases, J by 11 bases, and the region joining them spans 20 bases. Reading the germline V gene gives CDR1 MNHEY and CDR2 SVGAGI. Its CDR3 holds 16 amino acids, cysteine through phenylalanine. The kept DNA is CDR3 alone, 48 bases in frame from the first base. Recombination connected TRBV6-5 to TRBJ1-5, with the D gene not confidently named. The TCR sequence derives from an adult with non-small cell lung cancer. The material sequenced was peripheral blood, taken before neoadjuvant nivolumab, alone or with ipilimumab. The DNA sequence is as follows: TGTGCCAGCAGTTACTCCCTGACTGGTGGCCAGCAAGCCCAGCATTTT. This is translated as CASSYSLTGGQQAQHF.